This record looks at one T cell receptor (beta chain) sequence and its context. Its matching antigen is unknown. The CDR3 has 16 amino acids. CDR1 is SGHDN and CDR2 is FVKESK in the germline V gene. This sample is drawn from a study of cytomegalovirus exposure and HLA in healthy donors. Study findings and constraints: The classifier reportedly diagnosed cytomegalovirus status with high specificity and sensitivity. Later findings reportedly placed an Asian-associated ancestry cluster below the approximately 700-donor mean for N-insertions.

At sampling all donors were nominally healthy, likely with unrecorded immune exposures. Primers included in the PCR were 60 Vbeta and 13 Jbeta primers. TCRdb's table, derived via immunoSEQ multiplex PCR, lists solely in-frame clones and lacks some. This table holds more than 110,000 clones, around four fifths found once. V is TRBV14 and J is TRBJ2-5, with TRBD2 identical over 9 bases. Near its end, the DNA agrees better with TRBJ2-7, so the J call may be wrong. The sequence derives from a young man in good health and CMV-seronegative. The sequencing input was PBMCs. CDR3 nucleotides: TGTGCCAGCAGCCAAGGGGGGGGACTAGCCCCCTACGAGCAGTACTTC. Its protein is CASSQGGGLAPYEQYF.